This T cell receptor beta chain appears in the sequencing data of a study of cytomegalovirus exposure and HLA in healthy donors. Turning to the study itself: Unique TCRs numbering roughly 85 million, obtained from HLA-typed donors, made up an early data release.

The study, taken as a whole, reports: As a later analysis showed, a missense DCLRE1C variant was linked to trimming of TCR beta V- and J-genes.

Turning to this clone: Its antigen is not known.

Amplification used 60 Vbeta primers and 13 Jbeta primers. Data came from immunoSEQ multiplex PCR; TCRdb stores just in-frame clones and leaves some out. This table holds roughly 150,000 clones, 65% to 85% found once. CDR3 size: 11 residues. J was trimmed by 10 bases and V by 5 bases; bases with no gene match: 4. Germline CDR1 MNHNY, CDR2 SVGAGI (reference sequence). The rearrangement uses TRBV6-6 and TRBJ1-1, with 7 bases aligning to TRBD1. This receptor was identified in a woman aged 50 to 65 in good health and CMV-seropositive. The specimen sequenced was PBMCs. CDR3 coding DNA: TGTGCCAGCAGTCCTAACAGGGGAGCTTTCTTT. Protein: CASSPNRGAFF.